These 10 T cell receptor beta chains were all obtained from the same sample, sequenced in a study of radiotherapy plus CTLA-4 blockade in lung cancer. Clones were sequenced by immunoSEQ multiplex PCR, and TCRdb holds only the in-frame ones, with some missing. Among tens of thousands of clones listed, around nine tenths were seen once. The sample in question was peripheral blood, obtained from a patient treated with radiotherapy plus ipilimumab. The origin of the receptors is a human donor with non-small cell lung cancer that progressed on radiotherapy plus ipilimumab.

The rearrangement uses TRBV30 and TRBJ1-3; no firm D call. Looked up from germline, CDR1 is GTSNPN and CDR2 is SVGIG (reference sequence). This CDR3 comprises 11 residues. Trimming stripped 2 bases from V and 12 bases from J, with 11 bases between. CDR3 amino acids: CAWSSTASIYF. CDR3 nucleotide sequence: TGTGCCTGGAGTTCCACCGCGAGCATATATTTT.

The table lists this clone with a few counts. The V call is TRBV28, the J call TRBJ1-5; no reliable D call. V shed 10 bases and J shed 5 bases, with 12 bases lying between them. CDR1 is MDHEN and CDR2 is SYDVKM in the germline V gene. CDR3 size: 12 residues. As DNA, the CDR3 is TGTGCCATCAAAGTGTCGGATCAGCCCCAGCATTTT. Protein sequence: CAIKVSDQPQHF.

Only a few counts were recorded for this clone. The chain couples TRBV29-1 to TRBJ2-3, with 7 bases lining up with TRBD1. CDR3 length: 14 amino acids. Looked up from germline, CDR1 is SQVTM and CDR2 is ANQGSEA. Trimming cost V 4 bases and J 3 bases; bases outside gene matches: 7. The CDR3: CSVAGQVRTDTQYF. CDR3 DNA sequence: TGCAGCGTTGCCGGACAGGTTCGGACAGATACGCAGTATTTT.

The chain couples TRBV9 to TRBJ2-2; D remains unclear. Germline V gives CDR1 SGDLS, CDR2 YYNGEE. V was trimmed by 1 base and J by 6 bases, leaving 1 base between them. This CDR3 has 11 amino acids. CDR3 amino acids: CASSVPGELFF. The CDR3 nucleotides are TGTGCCAGCAGCGTACCCGGGGAGCTGTTTTTT.

V and J are TRBV6-5 and TRBJ1-2, with D maybe TRBD1 (6 bases). V was clipped by 7 bases and J by 5 bases, with 17 bases between them. CDR3 length equals 14 residues. The germline V gene has CDR1 MNHEY and CDR2 SVGAGI. The CDR3 coding sequence is TGTGCCAGCAAACCGTGGGGGCCGCAGTATGGCTACACCTTC. Translated: CASKPWGPQYGYTF.

The chain employs TRBV28 and TRBJ2-2; D may correspond to TRBD1 or TRBD2 (5 bases each). Germline V CDR1 and CDR2: MDHEN, SYDVKM. The germline V and J ends were trimmed by 6 bases and 6 bases, with 23 bases remaining between them. The CDR3 loop spans 17 amino acids. CDR3 loop: CASRLPGTDNFAGELFF. CDR3 bases: TGTGCCAGCAGGCTCCCCGGGACGGACAACTTCGCCGGGGAGCTGTTTTTT.

The chain is built from TRBV7-9 and TRBJ2-1, with D perhaps matching TRBD2 (6 bases). V gave up 3 bases and J gave up 8 bases, with 11 bases separating them. This CDR3 has 13 residues. The germline V gene has CDR1 SEHNR and CDR2 FQNEAQ (reference sequence). CDR3 sequence: CASSLGWGDEQFF. As DNA, the CDR3 is TGTGCCAGCAGCTTGGGTTGGGGGGATGAGCAGTTCTTC.

The chain couples TRBV27 to TRBJ2-1; TRBD2 aligns across 11 bases. Germline V CDR1 and CDR2: MNHEY, SMNVEV (reference sequence). The CDR3 consists of 14 residues. V was pared by 3 bases and J by 6 bases, with 1 base of the junction left unmatched. The CDR3 loop reads CASSLTSGINEQFF. The CDR3 DNA reads as TGTGCCAGCAGTTTGACTAGCGGGATCAATGAGCAGTTCTTC.

This chain links TRBV30 with TRBJ1-3, with D possibly being TRBD1 (5 bases). Trimming took 0 bases from V and 2 from J, leaving 8 bases between them. Germline V gene data show CDR1 as GTSNPN and CDR2 as SVGIG (reference sequence). The CDR3 totals 14 residues. DNA for the CDR3: TGTGCCTGGAGTGTTCAAGGGGCTGGAAACACCATATATTTT. Its protein product is CAWSVQGAGNTIYF.

This clone has a single count. The chain links TRBV4-1 to TRBJ2-1; D gene uncertain. The germline V and J ends were trimmed by 1 base and 0 bases, with 10 bases remaining between them. The germline V gene has CDR1 MGHRA and CDR2 YSYEKL. This CDR3 comprises 16 residues. The CDR3: CASSQALQISYNEQFF. The CDR3 DNA sequence: TGCGCCAGCAGCCAAGCACTCCAAATCTCCTACAATGAGCAGTTCTTC.